In this sample, the clone carrying this TCR beta chain turned up once. Antigen specificity is unknown. This sample was taken from a study of blood T cells in healthy people across ages. General study results and limits: More naive CD4+ cells and higher diversity were found in long-lived than in aged donors. The study lacked donor CMV status, which possibly confounded expanded clonotype changes.

For the second PCR, which ran for about 6 to 11 cycles, a sample-barcoded 5' primer and a J-beta primer mix were used. A tag from a template-switch adaptor with 12 random nucleotides marked each cDNA molecule. MiXCR was run by TCRdb on the 5' RACE reads, yielding one entry per CDR3 protein. Of 850,000 to 1,000,000 distinct CDR3 sequences in the sample, roughly 48% were seen once. PBMCs numbering at least 7 million were isolated per sample. This CDR3 spans 13 amino acids. Trimming shortened V by 1 base and J by 12 bases, and 18 bases separated the two germline ends. Germline-derived CDR1 and CDR2 are SQVTM and ANQGSEA.

The V gene is TRBV29-1, the J gene TRBJ1-1; D possibly corresponds to TRBD1 (5 bases). This TCR was sampled from a man aged 30-40 years in good health. Sequenced material: blood. CDR3 residues: CSVEGKTTVMSFF. DNA for the CDR3: TGCAGCGTTGAAGGGAAGACGACAGTGATGTCTTTCTTT.